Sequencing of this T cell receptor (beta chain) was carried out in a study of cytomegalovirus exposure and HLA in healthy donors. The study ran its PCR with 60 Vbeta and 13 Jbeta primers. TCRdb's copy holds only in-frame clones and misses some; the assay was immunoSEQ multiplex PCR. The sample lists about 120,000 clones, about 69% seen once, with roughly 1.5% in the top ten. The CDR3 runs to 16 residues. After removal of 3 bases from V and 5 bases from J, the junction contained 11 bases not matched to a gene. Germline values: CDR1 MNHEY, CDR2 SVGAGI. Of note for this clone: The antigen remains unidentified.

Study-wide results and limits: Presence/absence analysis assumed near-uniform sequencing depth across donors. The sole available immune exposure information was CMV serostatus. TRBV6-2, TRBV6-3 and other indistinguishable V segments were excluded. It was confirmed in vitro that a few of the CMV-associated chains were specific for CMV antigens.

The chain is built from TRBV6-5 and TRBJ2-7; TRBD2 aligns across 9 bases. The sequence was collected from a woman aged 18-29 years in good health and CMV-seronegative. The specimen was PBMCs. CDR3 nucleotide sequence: TGTGCCAGCAGTTATCTCCAAGCGGGGGGTATCCACGAGCAGTACTTC. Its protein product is CASSYLQAGGIHEQYF.